This TCR beta chain is from a study of T-cell reconstitution after alpha-beta-depleted transplantation in children. Study outcomes and limitations: Expanded graft clones numbering several hundred reportedly gave rise to alpha-beta T cells about two months after transplant. Some patients showed high day-60 TCRbeta diversity, which derived from surviving recipient T cells and thymic progenitors.

Germline V gene data show CDR1 as SGHKS and CDR2 as YYEKEE (reference sequence). The CDR3 has 16 amino acids. V was trimmed by 4 bases and J by 6 bases, leaving 17 bases between them. This clonotype was picked up a small number of times. Its antigen remains unidentified. Molecular barcoding with unique molecular identifiers was used for the TCRbeta library. From the PCR reads, TCRdb called clonotypes with MiXCR, one entry per CDR3 protein. The table lists approximately 230,000 distinct CDR3 sequences, about 24% of them singletons. The TCR sequence derives from a female patient aged 2 to 10 who had a stem cell transplant for congenital amegakaryocytic thrombocytopenia, so the T cells may come from the graft donor. V gene TRBV5-5 combines with J gene TRBJ1-6, with D unresolved. This specimen was PBMCs, mostly from graft donor cells, taken 360 days after TCRalphabeta/CD19-depleted stem cell transplant. CDR3 DNA: TGTGCCAGCAGCCCGGACGGATTCCTTCTTAATTCACCCCTCCACTTT. Protein: CASSPDGFLLNSPLHF.